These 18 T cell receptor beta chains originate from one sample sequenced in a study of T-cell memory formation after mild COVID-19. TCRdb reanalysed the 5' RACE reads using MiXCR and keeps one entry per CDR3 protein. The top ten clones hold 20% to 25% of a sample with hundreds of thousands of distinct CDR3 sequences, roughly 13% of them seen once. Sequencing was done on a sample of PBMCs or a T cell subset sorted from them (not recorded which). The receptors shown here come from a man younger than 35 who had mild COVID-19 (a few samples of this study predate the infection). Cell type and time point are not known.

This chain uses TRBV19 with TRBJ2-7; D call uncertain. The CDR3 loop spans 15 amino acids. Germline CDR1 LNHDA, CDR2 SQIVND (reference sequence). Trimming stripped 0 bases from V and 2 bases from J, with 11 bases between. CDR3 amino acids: CASSIDRAITYEQYF. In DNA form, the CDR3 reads TGTGCCAGTAGTATAGATCGGGCTATAACCTACGAGCAGTACTTC. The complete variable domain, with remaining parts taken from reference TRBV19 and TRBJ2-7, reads DGGITQSPKYLFRKEGQNVTLSCEQNLNHDAMYWYRQDPGQGLRLIYYSQIVNDFQKGDIAEGYSVSREKKESFPLTVTSAQKNPTAFYLCASSIDRAITYEQYFGPGTRLTVT.

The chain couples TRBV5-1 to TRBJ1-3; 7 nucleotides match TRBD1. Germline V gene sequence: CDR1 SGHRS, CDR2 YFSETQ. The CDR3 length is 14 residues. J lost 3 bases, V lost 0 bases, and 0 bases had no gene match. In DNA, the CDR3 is TGCGCCAGCAGCTTGGGACAGGGTGGAAACACCATATATTTT. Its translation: CASSLGQGGNTIYF.

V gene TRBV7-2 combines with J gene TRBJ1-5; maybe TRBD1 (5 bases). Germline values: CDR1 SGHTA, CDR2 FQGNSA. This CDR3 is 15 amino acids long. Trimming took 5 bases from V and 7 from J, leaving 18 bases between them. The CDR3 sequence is CASSPRLGEKQPQHF. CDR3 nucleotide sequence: TGTGCCAGCAGCCCCCGTTTAGGGGAGAAGCAGCCCCAGCATTTT. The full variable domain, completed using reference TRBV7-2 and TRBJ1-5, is GAGVSQSPSNKVTEKGKDVELRCDPISGHTALYWYRQSLGQGLEFLIYFQGNSAPDKSGLPSDRFSAERTGGSVSTLTIQRTQQEDSAVYLCASSPRLGEKQPQHFGDGTRLSIL.

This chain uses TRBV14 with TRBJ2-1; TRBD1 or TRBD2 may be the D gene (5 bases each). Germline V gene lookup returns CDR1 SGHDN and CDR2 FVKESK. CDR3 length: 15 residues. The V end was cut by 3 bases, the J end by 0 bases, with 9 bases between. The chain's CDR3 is CASSHTGASYNEQFF. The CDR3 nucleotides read TGTGCCAGCAGCCATACCGGGGCCTCCTACAATGAGCAGTTCTTC. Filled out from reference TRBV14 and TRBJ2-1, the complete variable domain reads EAGVTQFPSHSVIEKGQTVTLRCDPISGHDNLYWYRRVMGKEIKFLLHFVKESKQDESGMPNNRFLAERTGGTYSTLKVQPAELEDSGVYFCASSHTGASYNEQFFGPGTRLTVL.

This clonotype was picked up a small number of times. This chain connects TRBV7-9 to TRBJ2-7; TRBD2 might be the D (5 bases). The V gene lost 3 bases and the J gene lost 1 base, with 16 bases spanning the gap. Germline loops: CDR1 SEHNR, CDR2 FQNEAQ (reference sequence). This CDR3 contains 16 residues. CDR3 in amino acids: CASSLWENTQSYEQYF. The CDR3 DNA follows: TGTGCCAGCAGCTTGTGGGAGAACACCCAATCCTACGAGCAGTACTTC. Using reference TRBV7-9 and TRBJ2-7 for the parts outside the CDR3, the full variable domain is DTGVSQNPRHKITKRGQNVTFRCDPISEHNRLYWYRQTLGQGPEFLTYFQNEAQLEKSRLLSDRFSAERPKGSFSTLEIQRTEQGDSAMYLCASSLWENTQSYEQYFGPGTRLTVT.

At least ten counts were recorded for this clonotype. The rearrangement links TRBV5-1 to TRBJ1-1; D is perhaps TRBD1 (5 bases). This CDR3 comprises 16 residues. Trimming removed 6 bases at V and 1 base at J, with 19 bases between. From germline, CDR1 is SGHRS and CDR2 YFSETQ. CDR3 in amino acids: CASIPRGSSQNTEAFF. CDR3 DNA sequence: TGCGCCAGCATCCCTCGGGGCTCGAGCCAGAACACTGAAGCTTTCTTT.

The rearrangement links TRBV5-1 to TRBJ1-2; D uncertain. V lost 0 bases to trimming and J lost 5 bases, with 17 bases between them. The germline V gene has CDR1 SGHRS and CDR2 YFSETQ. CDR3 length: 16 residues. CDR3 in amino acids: CASSLGPVSAQYGYTF. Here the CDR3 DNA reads TGCGCCAGCAGCTTGGGTCCGGTATCGGCCCAGTATGGCTACACCTTC.

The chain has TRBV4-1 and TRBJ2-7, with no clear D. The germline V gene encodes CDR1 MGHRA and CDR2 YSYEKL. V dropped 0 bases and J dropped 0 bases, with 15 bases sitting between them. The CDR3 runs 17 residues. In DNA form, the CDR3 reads TGCGCCAGCAGCCAAGAGATAACAGAACTCTTCTCCTACGAGCAGTACTTC. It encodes CASSQEITELFSYEQYF.

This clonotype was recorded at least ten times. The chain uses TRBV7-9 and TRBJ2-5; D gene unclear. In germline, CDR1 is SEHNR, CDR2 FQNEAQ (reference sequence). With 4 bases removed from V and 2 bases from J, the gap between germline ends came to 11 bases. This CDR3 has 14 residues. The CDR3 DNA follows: TGTGCCAGCAGCTCCTGGGAAGCACAAGAGACCCAGTACTTC. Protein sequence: CASSSWEAQETQYF.

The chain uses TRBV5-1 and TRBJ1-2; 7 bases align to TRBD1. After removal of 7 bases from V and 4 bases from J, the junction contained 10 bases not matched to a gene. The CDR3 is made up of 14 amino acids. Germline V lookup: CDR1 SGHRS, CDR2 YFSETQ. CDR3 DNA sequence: TGCGCCAGCCGAGATAGGGGGCGACTCTATGGCTACACCTTC. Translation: CASRDRGRLYGYTF. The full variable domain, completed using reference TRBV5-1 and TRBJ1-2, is KAGVTQTPRYLIKTRGQQVTLSCSPISGHRSVSWYQQTPGQGLQFLFEYFSETQRNKGNFPGRFSGRQFSNSRSEMNVSTLELGDSALYLCASRDRGRLYGYTFGSGTRLTVV.

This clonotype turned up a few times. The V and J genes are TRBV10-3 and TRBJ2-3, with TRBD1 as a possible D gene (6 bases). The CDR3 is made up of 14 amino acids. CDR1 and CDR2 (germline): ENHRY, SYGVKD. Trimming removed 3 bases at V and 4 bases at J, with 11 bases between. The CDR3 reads CAISDVRGADTQYF. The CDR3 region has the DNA TGTGCCATCAGTGATGTCAGGGGCGCAGATACGCAGTATTTT.

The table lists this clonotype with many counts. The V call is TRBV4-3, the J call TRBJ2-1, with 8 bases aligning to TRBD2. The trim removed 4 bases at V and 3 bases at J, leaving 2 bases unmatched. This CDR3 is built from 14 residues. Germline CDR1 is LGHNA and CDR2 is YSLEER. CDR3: CASSLSGGYNEQFF. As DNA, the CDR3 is TGCGCCAGCAGCCTGAGCGGGGGCTACAATGAGCAGTTCTTC.

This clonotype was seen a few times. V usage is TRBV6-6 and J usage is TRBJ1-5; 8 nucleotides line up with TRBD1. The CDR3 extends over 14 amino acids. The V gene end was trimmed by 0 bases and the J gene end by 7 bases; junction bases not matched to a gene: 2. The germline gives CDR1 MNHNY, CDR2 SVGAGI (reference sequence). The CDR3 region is CASSYSDRAQPQHF. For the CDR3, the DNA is TGTGCCAGCAGTTACTCGGACAGGGCCCAGCCCCAGCATTTT.

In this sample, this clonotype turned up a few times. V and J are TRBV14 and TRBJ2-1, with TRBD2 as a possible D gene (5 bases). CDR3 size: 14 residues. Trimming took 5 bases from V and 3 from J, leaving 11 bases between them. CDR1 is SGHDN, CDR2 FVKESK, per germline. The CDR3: CASSGRVVYNEQFF. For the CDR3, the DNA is TGTGCCAGCAGCGGGCGGGTTGTCTACAATGAGCAGTTCTTC.

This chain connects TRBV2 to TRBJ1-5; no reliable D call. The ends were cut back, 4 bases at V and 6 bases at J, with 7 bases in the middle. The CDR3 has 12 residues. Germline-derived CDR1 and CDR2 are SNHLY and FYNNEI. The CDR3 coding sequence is TGTGCCAGCAGTGTTGGCGGTCAGCCCCAGCATTTT. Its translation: CASSVGGQPQHF.

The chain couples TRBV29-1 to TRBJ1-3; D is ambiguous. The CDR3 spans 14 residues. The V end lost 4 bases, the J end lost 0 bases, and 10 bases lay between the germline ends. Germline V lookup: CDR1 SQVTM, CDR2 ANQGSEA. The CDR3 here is CSVAGRNSGNTIYF. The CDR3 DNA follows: TGCAGCGTTGCAGGTCGGAACTCTGGAAACACCATATATTTT.

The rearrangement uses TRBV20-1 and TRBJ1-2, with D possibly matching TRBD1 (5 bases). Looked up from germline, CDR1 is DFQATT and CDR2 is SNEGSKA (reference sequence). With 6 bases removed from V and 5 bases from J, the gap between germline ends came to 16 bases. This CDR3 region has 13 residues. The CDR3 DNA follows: TGCAGTGCAGGAGGCGGGGCAGCATATGGCTACACCTTC. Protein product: CSAGGGAAYGYTF.

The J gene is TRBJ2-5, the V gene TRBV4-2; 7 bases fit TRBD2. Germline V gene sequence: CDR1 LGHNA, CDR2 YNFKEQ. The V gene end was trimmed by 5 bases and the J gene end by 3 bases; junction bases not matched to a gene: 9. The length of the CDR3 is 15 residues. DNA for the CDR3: TGTGCCAGCAGCGACCGGACGGGGAGGGAAGAGACCCAGTACTTC. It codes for CASSDRTGREETQYF.